The 17 T cell receptor beta chains below all came from one sample that was sequenced in a study of blood T cells in healthy people across ages. Primed by a sample-barcoded 5' primer and a J-beta primer mix, a second PCR proceeded for 7 to 11 cycles. Using its own MiXCR run on the 5' RACE reads, TCRdb lists one record per CDR3 protein. The sample records around 1,000,000 distinct CDR3 sequences, around 27% being singletons. These data also formed part of another study, on T cells of mothers and their children.

The sample was blood. The receptors were gathered from a girl aged 2 to 10 in good health.

The chain carries TRBV5-1 and TRBJ2-3, with D unclear. The V end lost 6 bases, the J end lost 5 bases, and 10 bases lay between the germline ends. This CDR3 contains 12 residues. Germline CDR1 is SGHRS and CDR2 is YFSETQ. DNA of the CDR3: TGCGCCAGCAACGTCAACGGAGATACGCAGTATTTT. This translates into CASNVNGDTQYF.

This clonotype has a handful of counts. The rearrangement links TRBV29-1 to TRBJ2-3, with TRBD1 matching over 12 bases. This CDR3 is 15 amino acids long. V dropped 6 bases and J dropped 5; count of bases not matched to a gene: 9. Germline V gene sequence: CDR1 SQVTM, CDR2 ANQGSEA. The DNA for the CDR3 is TGCAGCGTCGCAGGGACAGGGGGCCCCCGAGATACGCAGTATTTT. This encodes CSVAGTGGPRDTQYF.

The sample holds a few counts of this clonotype. The genes are TRBV4-1 and TRBJ2-7; D uncertain. The germline V gene encodes CDR1 MGHRA and CDR2 YSYEKL. This CDR3 is 16 amino acids long. V was shortened by 2 bases and J by 0 bases, with 14 bases between the two germline ends. This chain's CDR3 is CASSQIRASSSYEQYF. The CDR3 bases are TGCGCCAGCAGCCAAATAAGGGCGTCGAGCTCCTACGAGCAGTACTTC.

This clonotype occurred many times. The rearrangement links TRBV4-3 to TRBJ2-5, with a possible D match to TRBD2 (7 bases). The CDR3 is 15 residues long. Germline CDR1 is LGHNA and CDR2 is YSLEER. The V end lost 0 bases, the J end lost 5 bases, and 13 bases lay between the germline ends. CDR3 in DNA: TGCGCCAGCAGCCAAGATGCGGGGGCGAGGGAGACCCAGTACTTC. It codes for CASSQDAGARETQYF.

There are a few counts of this clonotype. The chain uses TRBV7-2 and TRBJ1-5; D unresolved. Germline CDR1 reads SGHTA; CDR2 reads FQGNSA. V lost 4 bases and J 4 bases, leaving 8 bases between the germline ends. This CDR3 is 13 amino acids long. CDR3 bases: TGTGCCAGCAGCTCGTGGGTGAATCAGCCCCAGCATTTT. As protein: CASSSWVNQPQHF.

The chain carries TRBV6-2 or TRBV6-3 and TRBJ2-2; D call uncertain. V was pared by 5 bases and J by 4 bases, with 17 bases between. CDR3 length: 16 amino acids. Germline loops: CDR1 MNHEY, CDR2 SVGEGT. DNA of the CDR3: TGTGCCAGCAGTCCCTTGGGTGATGCGACCACCGGGGAGCTGTTTTTT. This encodes CASSPLGDATTGELFF.

The genes are TRBV24-1 and TRBJ1-1, with a tentative D call TRBD1 (6 bases). CDR1 KGHDR and CDR2 SFDVKD come from the germline V gene. This CDR3 has 13 amino acids. V gave up 4 bases and J gave up 8 bases, with 13 bases separating them. The CDR3: CATSDSDRLEAFF. The DNA for the CDR3 is TGTGCCACCAGTGACTCGGACAGACTCGAAGCTTTCTTT.

This clonotype was seen a few times. The rearrangement links TRBV9 to TRBJ2-5; TRBD2 matches at 9 bases. The better agreement between TRBJ2-1 and the DNA end casts doubt on the J call. Germline lookup yields CDR1 SGDLS and CDR2 YYNGEE. The CDR3 length is 15 residues. The CDR3 DNA reads as TGTGCCAGCAGCGATTTTAGCGGGAGCAGGAATGAGCAGTTCTTC. It translates to CASSDFSGSRNEQFF.

The genes are TRBV6-6 and TRBJ2-5; D call uncertain. Germline V lookup: CDR1 MNHNY, CDR2 SVGAGI (reference sequence). Trimming pared 1 base from V and 5 bases from J, leaving 8 bases between. The CDR3 has 13 amino acids. The CDR3 nucleotides read TGTGCCAGCAGTTACTTTCTCGGGGAGACCCAGTACTTC. Translation gives CASSYFLGETQYF.

V gene TRBV4-3 combines with J gene TRBJ2-1; no clear D gene. V lost 0 bases and J lost 4, with 13 bases in between. Germline V gene data show CDR1 as LGHNA and CDR2 as YSLEER. The CDR3 spans 16 residues. In DNA form, the CDR3 reads TGCGCCAGCAGCCAAGAAAGGGTAGCTTCGTACAATGAGCAGTTCTTC. This sequence encodes CASSQERVASYNEQFF.

This chain connects TRBV28 to TRBJ1-5; a possible D gene is TRBD1 (5 bases). The CDR3 has 14 residues. Trimming took 6 bases from V and 3 from J, leaving 12 bases between them. Germline assignment: CDR1 MDHEN and CDR2 SYDVKM. CDR3 sequence reads: CASRNRGPNQPQHF. In DNA, the CDR3 is TGTGCCAGCAGGAATAGGGGTCCCAATCAGCCCCAGCATTTT.

This clonotype was seen at least ten times. This sequence joins TRBV28 and TRBJ2-3; a weak D match, TRBD2 (6 bases). From germline, CDR1 is MDHEN and CDR2 SYDVKM. The CDR3 consists of 15 residues. V was cut by 6 bases and J by 1 base, with 14 bases left in between. CDR3 protein: CASSSSGAGTDTQYF. CDR3 bases: TGTGCCAGCAGCTCGTCGGGAGCTGGCACAGATACGCAGTATTTT.

This sequence joins TRBV5-1 and TRBJ2-3; maybe TRBD2 (5 bases). The CDR3 spans 16 residues. V was cut by 0 bases and J by 1 base, with 12 bases left in between. Germline-derived CDR1 and CDR2 are SGHRS and YFSETQ. The chain's CDR3 is CASSLAAVIGTDTQYF. The DNA for the CDR3 is TGCGCCAGCAGCTTGGCAGCGGTCATTGGCACAGATACGCAGTATTTT. The full variable domain, rest sourced from reference TRBV5-1 and TRBJ2-3, is KAGVTQTPRYLIKTRGQQVTLSCSPISGHRSVSWYQQTPGQGLQFLFEYFSETQRNKGNFPGRFSGRQFSNSRSEMNVSTLELGDSALYLCASSLAAVIGTDTQYFGPGTRLTVL.

V and J are TRBV4-3 and TRBJ2-2, with no clear D. CDR1 is LGHNA, CDR2 YSLEER, per germline. Between the trimmed V and J ends, which lost 0 bases and 6 bases, there was a span of 5 bases. This CDR3 spans 13 amino acids. The CDR3 DNA follows: TGCGCCAGCAGCCAAGATATTCCCGGGGAGCTGTTTTTT. Translating gives CASSQDIPGELFF.

There are many counts of this clonotype. The chain recombines TRBV15 with TRBJ2-5; D gene unclear. V dropped 5 bases and J dropped 4 bases, with 11 bases sitting between them. The CDR3 consists of 13 residues. The germline CDR1 and CDR2 sequences are LNHNV and YYDKDF (reference sequence). CDR3 sequence reads: CATSLNPLETQYF. The CDR3 nucleotides read TGTGCCACCAGCCTAAACCCACTAGAGACCCAGTACTTC.

This clonotype was observed a few times. The chain has TRBV5-6 and TRBJ2-5; TRBD1 matches at 7 bases. There are 16 residues in the CDR3. Germline lookup yields CDR1 SGHDT and CDR2 YYEEEE. With V trimmed by 1 base and J by 5 bases, 11 bases remained unmatched. CDR3 loop: CASSLFWDSNVETQYF. CDR3 DNA: TGTGCCAGCAGCTTGTTCTGGGACAGTAACGTGGAGACCCAGTACTTC.

This clonotype was counted many times. The V and J genes are TRBV4-2 and TRBJ2-1; TRBD1 is a possible D gene (5 bases). This CDR3 is 12 amino acids long. Germline-derived CDR1 and CDR2 are LGHNA and YNFKEQ. The V and J ends lost 0 bases and 10 bases respectively, with 7 bases between them. The CDR3 nucleotides are TGTGCCAGCAGCCAAGATTCAGGGGAGCAGTTCTTC. Translated, it gives CASSQDSGEQFF.